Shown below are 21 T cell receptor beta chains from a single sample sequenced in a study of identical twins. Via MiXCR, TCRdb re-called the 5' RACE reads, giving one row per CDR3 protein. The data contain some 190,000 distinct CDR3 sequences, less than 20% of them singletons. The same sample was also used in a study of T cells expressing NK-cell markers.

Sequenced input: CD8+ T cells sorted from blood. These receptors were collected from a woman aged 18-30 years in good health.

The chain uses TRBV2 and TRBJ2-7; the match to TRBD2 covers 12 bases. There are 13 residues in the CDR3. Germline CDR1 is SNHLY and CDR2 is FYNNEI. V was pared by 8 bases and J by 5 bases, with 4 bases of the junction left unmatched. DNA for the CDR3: TGTGCCAGCGGACTAGCGGGAAACGACGAGCAGTACTTC. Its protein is CASGLAGNDEQYF.

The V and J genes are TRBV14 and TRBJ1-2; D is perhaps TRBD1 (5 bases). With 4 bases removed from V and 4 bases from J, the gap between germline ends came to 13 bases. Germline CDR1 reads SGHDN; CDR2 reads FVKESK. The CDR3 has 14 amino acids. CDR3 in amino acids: CASSLGPGPYGYTF. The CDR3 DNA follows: TGTGCCAGCAGCCTCGGCCCGGGGCCCTATGGCTACACCTTC.

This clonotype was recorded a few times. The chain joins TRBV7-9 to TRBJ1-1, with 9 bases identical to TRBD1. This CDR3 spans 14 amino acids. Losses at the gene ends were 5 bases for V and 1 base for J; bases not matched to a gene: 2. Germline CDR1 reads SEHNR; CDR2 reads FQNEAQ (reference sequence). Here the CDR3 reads CASSTGGQNTEAFF. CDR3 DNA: TGTGCCAGCAGCACAGGGGGCCAGAACACTGAAGCTTTCTTT.

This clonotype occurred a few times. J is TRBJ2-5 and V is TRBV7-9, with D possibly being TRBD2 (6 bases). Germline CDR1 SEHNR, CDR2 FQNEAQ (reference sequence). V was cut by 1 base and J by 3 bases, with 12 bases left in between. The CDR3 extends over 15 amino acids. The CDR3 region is CASSLVGRGEETQYF. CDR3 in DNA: TGTGCCAGCAGCTTAGTTGGGCGGGGCGAAGAGACCCAGTACTTC.

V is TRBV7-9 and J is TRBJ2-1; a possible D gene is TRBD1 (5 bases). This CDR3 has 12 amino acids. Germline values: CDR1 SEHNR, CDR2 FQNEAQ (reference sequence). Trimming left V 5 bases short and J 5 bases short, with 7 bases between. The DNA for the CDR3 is TGTGCCAGCAGCATGACAGACAATGAGCAGTTCTTC. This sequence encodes CASSMTDNEQFF.

Here the CDR3 reads CASSETSGGGRDTQYF. The CDR3 coding sequence is TGTGCCAGCAGCGAGACTAGCGGGGGGGGCCGTGATACGCAGTATTTT. This sequence joins TRBV9 and TRBJ2-3; TRBD2 aligns across 14 bases. This CDR3 spans 16 amino acids. After removal of 3 bases from V and 6 bases from J, the junction contained 6 bases not matched to a gene. The germline V gene encodes CDR1 SGDLS and CDR2 YYNGEE.

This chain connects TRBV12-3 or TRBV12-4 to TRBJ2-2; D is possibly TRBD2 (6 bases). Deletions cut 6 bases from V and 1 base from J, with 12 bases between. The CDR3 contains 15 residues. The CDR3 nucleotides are TGTGCCAGCAGGCCCGGGACTCTGAACACCGGGGAGCTGTTTTTT. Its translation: CASRPGTLNTGELFF.

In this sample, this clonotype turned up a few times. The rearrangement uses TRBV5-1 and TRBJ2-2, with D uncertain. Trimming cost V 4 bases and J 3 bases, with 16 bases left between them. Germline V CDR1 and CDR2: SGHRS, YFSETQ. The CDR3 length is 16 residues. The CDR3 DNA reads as TGCGCCAGCAGCCCTGAATGGTCAGGCTACACCGGGGAGCTGTTTTTT. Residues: CASSPEWSGYTGELFF.

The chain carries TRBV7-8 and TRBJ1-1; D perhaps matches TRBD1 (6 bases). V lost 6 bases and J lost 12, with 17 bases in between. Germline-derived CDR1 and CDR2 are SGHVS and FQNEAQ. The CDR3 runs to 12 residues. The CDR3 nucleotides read TGTGCCAGCAGATACTCCGGGACAACTACTTTCTTT. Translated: CASRYSGTTTFF.

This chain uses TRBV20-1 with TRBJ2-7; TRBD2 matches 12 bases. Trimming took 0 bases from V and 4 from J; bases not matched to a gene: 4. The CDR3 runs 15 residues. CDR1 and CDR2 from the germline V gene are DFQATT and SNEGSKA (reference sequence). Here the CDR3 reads CSARDGTSGRYEQYF. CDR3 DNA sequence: TGCAGTGCTAGAGATGGCACTAGCGGGAGGTACGAGCAGTACTTC.

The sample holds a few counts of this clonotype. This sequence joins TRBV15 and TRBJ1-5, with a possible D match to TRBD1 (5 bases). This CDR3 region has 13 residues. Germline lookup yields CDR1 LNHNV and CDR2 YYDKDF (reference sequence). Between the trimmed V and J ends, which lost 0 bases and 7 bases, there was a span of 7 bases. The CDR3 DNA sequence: TGTGCCACCAGCAGAGATCGGGGCCAGCCCCAGCATTTT. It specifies CATSRDRGQPQHF. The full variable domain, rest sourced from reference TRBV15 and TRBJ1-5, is DAMVIQNPRYQVTQFGKPVTLSCSQTLNHNVMYWYQQKSSQAPKLLFHYYDKDFNNEADTPDNFQSRRPNTSFCFLDIRSPGLGDTAMYLCATSRDRGQPQHFGDGTRLSIL.

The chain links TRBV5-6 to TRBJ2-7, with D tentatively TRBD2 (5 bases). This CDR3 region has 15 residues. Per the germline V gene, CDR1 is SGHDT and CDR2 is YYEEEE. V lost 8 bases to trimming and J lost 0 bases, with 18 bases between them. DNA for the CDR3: TGTGCCAGGAGCCTCGGGGTCCTCAGCTCCTACGAGCAGTACTTC. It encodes CARSLGVLSSYEQYF.

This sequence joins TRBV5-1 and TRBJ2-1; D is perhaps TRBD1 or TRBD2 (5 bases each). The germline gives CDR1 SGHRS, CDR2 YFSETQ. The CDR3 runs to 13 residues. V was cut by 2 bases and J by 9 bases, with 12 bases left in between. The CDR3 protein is CASSFRDRGEQFF. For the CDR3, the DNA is TGCGCCAGCAGCTTCCGGGACCGAGGTGAGCAGTTCTTC.

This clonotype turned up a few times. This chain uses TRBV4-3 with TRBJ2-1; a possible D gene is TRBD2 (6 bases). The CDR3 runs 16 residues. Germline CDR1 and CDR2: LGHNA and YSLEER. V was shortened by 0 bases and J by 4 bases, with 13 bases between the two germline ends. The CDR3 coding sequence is TGCGCCAGCAGCCAAGACAGGGCGGGACCATACAATGAGCAGTTCTTC. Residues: CASSQDRAGPYNEQFF.

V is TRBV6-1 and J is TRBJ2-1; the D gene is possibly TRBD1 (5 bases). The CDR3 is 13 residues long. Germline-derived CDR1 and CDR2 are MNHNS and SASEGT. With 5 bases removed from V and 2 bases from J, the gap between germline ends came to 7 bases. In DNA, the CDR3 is TGTGCCAGCAGTCAGGGTCCCTACAATGAGCAGTTCTTC. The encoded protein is CASSQGPYNEQFF.

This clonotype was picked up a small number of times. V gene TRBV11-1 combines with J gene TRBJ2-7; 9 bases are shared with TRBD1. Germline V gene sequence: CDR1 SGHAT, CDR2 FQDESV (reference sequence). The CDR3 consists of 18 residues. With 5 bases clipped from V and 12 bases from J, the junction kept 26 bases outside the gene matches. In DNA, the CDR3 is TGTGCCAGCAGCCCCAATTATGGAGGACAGGGGAGGGATTGGTCCTCGTACTTC. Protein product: CASSPNYGGQGRDWSSYF.

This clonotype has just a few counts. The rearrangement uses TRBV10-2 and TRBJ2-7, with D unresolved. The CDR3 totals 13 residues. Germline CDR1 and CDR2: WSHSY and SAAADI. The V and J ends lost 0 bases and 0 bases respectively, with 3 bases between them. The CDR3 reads CASSESVSYEQYF. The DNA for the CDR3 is TGCGCCAGCAGTGAGTCCGTCTCCTACGAGCAGTACTTC.

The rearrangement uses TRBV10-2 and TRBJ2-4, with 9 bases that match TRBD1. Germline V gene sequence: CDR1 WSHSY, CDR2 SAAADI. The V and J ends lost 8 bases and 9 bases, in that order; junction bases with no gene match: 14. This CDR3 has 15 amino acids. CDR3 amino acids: CASLEGQGSFGIQYF. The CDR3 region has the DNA TGCGCCAGCCTCGAGGGACAGGGATCGTTCGGCATTCAGTACTTC.

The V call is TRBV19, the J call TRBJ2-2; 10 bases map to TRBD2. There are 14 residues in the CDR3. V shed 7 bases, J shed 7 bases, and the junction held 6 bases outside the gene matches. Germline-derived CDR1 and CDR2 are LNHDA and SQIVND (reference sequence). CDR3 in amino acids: CASTGLAADGELFF. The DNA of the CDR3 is TGTGCCAGTACCGGACTAGCGGCGGACGGGGAGCTGTTTTTT.

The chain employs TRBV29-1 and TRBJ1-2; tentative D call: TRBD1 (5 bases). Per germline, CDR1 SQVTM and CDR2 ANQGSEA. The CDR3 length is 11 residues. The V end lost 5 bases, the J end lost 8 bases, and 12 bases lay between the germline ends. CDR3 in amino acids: CSVWGDGGYTF. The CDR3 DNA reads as TGCAGCGTTTGGGGGGACGGAGGCTACACCTTC.

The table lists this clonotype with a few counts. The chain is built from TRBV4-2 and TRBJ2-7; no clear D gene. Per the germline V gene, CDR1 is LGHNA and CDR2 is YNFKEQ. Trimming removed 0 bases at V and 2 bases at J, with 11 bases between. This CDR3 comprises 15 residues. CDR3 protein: CASSQDKGFPYEQYF. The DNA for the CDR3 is TGTGCCAGCAGCCAAGATAAAGGGTTTCCCTACGAGCAGTACTTC.